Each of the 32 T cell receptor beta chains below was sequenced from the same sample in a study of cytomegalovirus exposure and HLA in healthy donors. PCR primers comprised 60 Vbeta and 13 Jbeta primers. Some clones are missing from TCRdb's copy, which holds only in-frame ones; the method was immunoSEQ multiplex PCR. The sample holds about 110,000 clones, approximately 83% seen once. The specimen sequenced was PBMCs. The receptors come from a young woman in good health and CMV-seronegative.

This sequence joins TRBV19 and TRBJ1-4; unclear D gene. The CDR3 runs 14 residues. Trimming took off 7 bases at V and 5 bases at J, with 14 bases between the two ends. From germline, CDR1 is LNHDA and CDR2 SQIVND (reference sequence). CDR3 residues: CASTVGRPNEKLFF. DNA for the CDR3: TGTGCCAGTACAGTGGGCAGACCAAATGAAAAACTGTTTTTT. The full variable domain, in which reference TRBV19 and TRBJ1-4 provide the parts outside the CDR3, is DGGITQSPKYLFRKEGQNVTLSCEQNLNHDAMYWYRQDPGQGLRLIYYSQIVNDFQKGDIAEGYSVSREKKESFPLTVTSAQKNPTAFYLCASTVGRPNEKLFFGSGTQLSVL.

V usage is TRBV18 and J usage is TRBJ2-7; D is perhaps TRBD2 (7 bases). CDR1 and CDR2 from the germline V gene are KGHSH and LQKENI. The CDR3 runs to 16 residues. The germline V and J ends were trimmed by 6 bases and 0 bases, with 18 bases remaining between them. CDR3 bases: TGTGCCAGCTCCCGGGGGGCCGGCAGGAGCTCCTACGAGCAGTACTTC. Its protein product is CASSRGAGRSSYEQYF.

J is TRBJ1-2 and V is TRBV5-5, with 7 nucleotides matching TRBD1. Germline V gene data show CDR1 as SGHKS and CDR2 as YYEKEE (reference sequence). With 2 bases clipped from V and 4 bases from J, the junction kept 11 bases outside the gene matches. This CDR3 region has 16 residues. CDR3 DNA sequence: TGTGCCAGCAGCTTACAGACAGGGCGCGAATTCTATGGCTACACCTTC. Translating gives CASSLQTGREFYGYTF.

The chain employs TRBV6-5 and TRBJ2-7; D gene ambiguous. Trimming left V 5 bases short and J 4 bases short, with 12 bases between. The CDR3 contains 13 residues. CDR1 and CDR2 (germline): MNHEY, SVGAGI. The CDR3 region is CASSALPRYEQYF. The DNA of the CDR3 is TGTGCCAGCAGTGCTTTACCACGGTACGAGCAGTACTTC.

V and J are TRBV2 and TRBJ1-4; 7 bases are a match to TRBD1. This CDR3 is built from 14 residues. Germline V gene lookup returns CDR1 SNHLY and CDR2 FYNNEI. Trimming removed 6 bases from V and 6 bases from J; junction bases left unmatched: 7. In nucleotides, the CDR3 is TGTGCCAGCAGGGCGACAGGGTCGGATGAAAAACTGTTTTTT. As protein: CASRATGSDEKLFF.

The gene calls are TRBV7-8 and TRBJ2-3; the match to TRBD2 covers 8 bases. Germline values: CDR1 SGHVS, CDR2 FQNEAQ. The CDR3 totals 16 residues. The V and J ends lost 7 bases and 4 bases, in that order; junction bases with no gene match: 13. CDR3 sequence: CASIPFRGGLADTQYF. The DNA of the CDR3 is TGTGCCAGCATCCCATTTCGGGGGGGCCTAGCAGATACGCAGTATTTT.

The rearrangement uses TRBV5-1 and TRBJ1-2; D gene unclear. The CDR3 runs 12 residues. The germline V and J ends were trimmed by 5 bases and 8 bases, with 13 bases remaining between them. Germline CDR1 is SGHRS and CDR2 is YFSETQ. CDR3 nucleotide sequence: TGCGCCAGCAGAAACTCCTCGGGGGGCTACACCTTC. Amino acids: CASRNSSGGYTF.

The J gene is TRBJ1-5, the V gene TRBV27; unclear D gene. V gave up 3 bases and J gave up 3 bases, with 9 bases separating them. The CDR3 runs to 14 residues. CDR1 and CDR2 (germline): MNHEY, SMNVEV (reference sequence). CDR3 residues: CASSFLGSNQPQHF. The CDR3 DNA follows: TGTGCCAGCAGTTTTCTCGGGTCCAATCAGCCCCAGCATTTT.

The CDR3 loop reads CSATQNQPQHF. The CDR3 DNA follows: TGCAGTGCTACACAGAATCAGCCCCAGCATTTT. The chain uses TRBV20-1 and TRBJ1-5; D is unclear. Per the germline V gene, CDR1 is DFQATT and CDR2 is SNEGSKA (reference sequence). V was trimmed by 4 bases and J by 4 bases, leaving 5 bases between them. This CDR3 is 11 amino acids long.

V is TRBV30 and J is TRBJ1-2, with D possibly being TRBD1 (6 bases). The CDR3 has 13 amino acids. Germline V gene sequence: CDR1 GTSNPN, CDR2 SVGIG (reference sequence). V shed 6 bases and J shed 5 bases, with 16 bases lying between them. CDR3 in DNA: TGTGCCTGTCTCCCGGGGGGGCGGTATGGCTACACCTTC. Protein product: CACLPGGRYGYTF.

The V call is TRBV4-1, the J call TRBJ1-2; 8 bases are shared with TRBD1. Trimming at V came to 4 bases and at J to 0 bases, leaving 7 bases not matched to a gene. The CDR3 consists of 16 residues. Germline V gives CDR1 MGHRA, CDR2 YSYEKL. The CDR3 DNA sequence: TGCGCCAGCAGCCCCGTTGGGACAGGCCCTAACTATGGCTACACCTTC. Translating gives CASSPVGTGPNYGYTF.

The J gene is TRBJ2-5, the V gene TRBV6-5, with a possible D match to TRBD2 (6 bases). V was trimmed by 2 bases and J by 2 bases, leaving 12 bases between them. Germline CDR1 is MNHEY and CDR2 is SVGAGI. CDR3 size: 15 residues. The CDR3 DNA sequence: TGTGCCAGCAGTTACGGCGGGACCTCACAAGAGACCCAGTACTTC. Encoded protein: CASSYGGTSQETQYF.

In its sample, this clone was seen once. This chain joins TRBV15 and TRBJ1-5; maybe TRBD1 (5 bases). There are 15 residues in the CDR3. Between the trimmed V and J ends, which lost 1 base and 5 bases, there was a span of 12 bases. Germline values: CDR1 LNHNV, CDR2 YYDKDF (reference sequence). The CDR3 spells CATSRVTRDDQPQHF. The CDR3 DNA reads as TGTGCCACCAGCAGAGTCACCAGGGATGATCAGCCCCAGCATTTT.

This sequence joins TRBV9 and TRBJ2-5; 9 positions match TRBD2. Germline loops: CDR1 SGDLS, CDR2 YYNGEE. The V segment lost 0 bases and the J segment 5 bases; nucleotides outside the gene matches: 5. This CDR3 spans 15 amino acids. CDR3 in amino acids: CASSVESSGVETQYF. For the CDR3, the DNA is TGTGCCAGCAGCGTAGAGTCTAGCGGGGTGGAGACCCAGTACTTC.

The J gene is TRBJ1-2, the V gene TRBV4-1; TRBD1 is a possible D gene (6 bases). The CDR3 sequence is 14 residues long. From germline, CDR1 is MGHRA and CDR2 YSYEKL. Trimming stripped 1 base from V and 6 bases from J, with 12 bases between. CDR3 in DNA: TGCGCCAGCAGCCAAGTCCCACGACAGGATGGCTACACCTTC. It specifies CASSQVPRQDGYTF.

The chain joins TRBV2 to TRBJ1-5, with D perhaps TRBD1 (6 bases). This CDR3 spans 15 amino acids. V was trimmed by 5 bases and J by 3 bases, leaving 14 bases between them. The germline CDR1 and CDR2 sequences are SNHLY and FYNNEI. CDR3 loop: CASSFPGQINQPQHF. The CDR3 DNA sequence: TGTGCCAGCAGTTTCCCCGGACAGATCAATCAGCCCCAGCATTTT.

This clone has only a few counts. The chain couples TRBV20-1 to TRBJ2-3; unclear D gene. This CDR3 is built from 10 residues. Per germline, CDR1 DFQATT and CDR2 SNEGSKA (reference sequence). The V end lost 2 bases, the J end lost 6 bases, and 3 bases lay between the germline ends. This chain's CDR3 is CSARSDTQYF. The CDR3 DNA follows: TGCAGTGCTAGAAGCGATACGCAGTATTTT.

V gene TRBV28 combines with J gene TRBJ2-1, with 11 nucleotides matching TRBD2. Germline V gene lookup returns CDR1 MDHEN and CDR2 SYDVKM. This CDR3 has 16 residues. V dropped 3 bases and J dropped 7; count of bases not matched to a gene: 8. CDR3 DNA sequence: TGTGCCAGCAGTTTTATAGCGGGAGGGCCTGTGAATGAGCAGTTCTTC. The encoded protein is CASSFIAGGPVNEQFF.

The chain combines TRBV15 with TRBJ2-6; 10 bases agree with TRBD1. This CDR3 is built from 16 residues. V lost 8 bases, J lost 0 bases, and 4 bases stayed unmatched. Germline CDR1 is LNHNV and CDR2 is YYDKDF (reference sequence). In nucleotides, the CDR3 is TGTGCCACCCGACAGGGGGCGTCCTCTGGGGCCAACGTCCTGACTTTC. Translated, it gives CATRQGASSGANVLTF.

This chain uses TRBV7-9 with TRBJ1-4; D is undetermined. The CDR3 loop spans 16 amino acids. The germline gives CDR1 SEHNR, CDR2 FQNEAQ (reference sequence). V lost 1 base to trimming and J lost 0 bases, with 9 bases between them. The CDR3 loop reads CASSLGAMATNEKLFF. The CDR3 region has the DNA TGTGCCAGCAGCTTAGGGGCGATGGCAACTAATGAAAAACTGTTTTTT.

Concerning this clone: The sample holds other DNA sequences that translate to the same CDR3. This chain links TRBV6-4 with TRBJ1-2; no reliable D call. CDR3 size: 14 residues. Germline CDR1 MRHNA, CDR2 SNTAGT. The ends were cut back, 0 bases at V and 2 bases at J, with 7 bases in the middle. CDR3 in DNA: TGTGCCAGCAGTGACTCGTTTCGGAACTATGGCTACACCTTC. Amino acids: CASSDSFRNYGYTF.

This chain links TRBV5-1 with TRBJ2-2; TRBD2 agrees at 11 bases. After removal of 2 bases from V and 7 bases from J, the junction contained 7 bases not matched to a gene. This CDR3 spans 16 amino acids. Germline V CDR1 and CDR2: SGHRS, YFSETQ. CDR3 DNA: TGCGCCAGCAGCTTTAGCGGGGGGGCCGTTAACGGGGAGCTGTTTTTT. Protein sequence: CASSFSGGAVNGELFF.

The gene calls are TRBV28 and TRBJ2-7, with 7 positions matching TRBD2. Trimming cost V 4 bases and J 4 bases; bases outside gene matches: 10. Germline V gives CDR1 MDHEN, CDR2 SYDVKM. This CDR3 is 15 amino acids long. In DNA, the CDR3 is TGTGCCAGCAGTTCACCCGGGAGGAGGGTTTACGAGCAGTACTTC. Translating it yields CASSSPGRRVYEQYF.

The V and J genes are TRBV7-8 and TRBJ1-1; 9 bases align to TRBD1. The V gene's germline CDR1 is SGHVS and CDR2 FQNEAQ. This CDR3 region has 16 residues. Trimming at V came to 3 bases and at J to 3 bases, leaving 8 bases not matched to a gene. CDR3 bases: TGTGCCAGCAGCTTCTCTGGACAGGGGTCGGACACTGAAGCTTTCTTT. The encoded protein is CASSFSGQGSDTEAFF.

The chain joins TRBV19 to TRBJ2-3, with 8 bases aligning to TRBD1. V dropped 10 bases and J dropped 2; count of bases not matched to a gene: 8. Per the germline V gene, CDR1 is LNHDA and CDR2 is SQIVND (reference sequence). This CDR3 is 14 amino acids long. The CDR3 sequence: CATYSGQATDTQYF. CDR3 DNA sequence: TGTGCCACCTATTCGGGACAGGCCACAGATACGCAGTATTTT. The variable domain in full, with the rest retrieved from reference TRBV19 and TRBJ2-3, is DGGITQSPKYLFRKEGQNVTLSCEQNLNHDAMYWYRQDPGQGLRLIYYSQIVNDFQKGDIAEGYSVSREKKESFPLTVTSAQKNPTAFYLCATYSGQATDTQYFGPGTRLTVL.

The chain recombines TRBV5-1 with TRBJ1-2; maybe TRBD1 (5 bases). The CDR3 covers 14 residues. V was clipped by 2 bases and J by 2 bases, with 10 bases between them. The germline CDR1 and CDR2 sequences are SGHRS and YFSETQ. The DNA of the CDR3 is TGCGCCAGCAGCTTAGACAGCTTCAACTATGGCTACACCTTC. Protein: CASSLDSFNYGYTF. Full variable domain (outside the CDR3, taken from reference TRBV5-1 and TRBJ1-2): KAGVTQTPRYLIKTRGQQVTLSCSPISGHRSVSWYQQTPGQGLQFLFEYFSETQRNKGNFPGRFSGRQFSNSRSEMNVSTLELGDSALYLCASSLDSFNYGYTFGSGTRLTVV.

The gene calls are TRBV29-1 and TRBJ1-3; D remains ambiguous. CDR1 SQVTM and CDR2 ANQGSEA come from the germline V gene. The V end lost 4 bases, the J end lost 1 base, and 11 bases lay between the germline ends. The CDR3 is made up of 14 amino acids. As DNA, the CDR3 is TGCAGCGTTGCGGGGAGTACATCTGGAAACACCATATATTTT. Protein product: CSVAGSTSGNTIYF.

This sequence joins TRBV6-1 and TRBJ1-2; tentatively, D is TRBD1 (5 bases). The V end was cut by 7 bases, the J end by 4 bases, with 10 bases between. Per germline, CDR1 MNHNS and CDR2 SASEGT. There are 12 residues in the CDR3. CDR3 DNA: TGTGCCAGCACCGGGGGGTCCTATGGCTACACCTTC. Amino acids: CASTGGSYGYTF.

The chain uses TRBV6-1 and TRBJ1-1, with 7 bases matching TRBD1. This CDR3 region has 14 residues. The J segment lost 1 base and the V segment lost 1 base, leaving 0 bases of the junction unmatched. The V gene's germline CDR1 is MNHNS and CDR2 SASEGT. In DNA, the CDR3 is TGTGCCAGCAGTGAAGGGACAGGGAACACTGAAGCTTTCTTT. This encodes CASSEGTGNTEAFF.

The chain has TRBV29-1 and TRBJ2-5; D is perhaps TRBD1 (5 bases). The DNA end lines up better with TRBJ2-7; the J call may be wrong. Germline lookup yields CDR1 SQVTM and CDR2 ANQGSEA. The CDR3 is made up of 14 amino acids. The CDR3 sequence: CSVEGGQGDFEQYF. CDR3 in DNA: TGCAGCGTTGAGGGTGGGCAGGGCGATTTCGAGCAGTACTTC.

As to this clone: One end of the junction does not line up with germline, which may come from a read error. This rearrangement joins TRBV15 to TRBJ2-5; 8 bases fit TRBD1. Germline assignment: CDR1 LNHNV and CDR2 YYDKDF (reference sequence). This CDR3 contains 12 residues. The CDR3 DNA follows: TGTGCCACCAGCCCCGGGACAGGCCCTCTGGACTTC. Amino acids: CATSPGTGPLDF.

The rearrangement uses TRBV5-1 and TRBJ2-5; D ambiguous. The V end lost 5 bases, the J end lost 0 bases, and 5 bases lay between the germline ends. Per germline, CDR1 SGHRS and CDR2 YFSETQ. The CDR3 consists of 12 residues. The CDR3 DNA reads TGCGCCAGCAGTCCTAACCAAGAGACCCAGTACTTC. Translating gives CASSPNQETQYF.